The clone carrying this T cell receptor (beta chain) was picked up many times. Its matching antigen is unknown. This sample was taken from a study of T cells in Graves' hyperthyroidism and ophthalmopathy. Broader study findings: For ophthalmopathy, model prediction preceded onset by a median about 6 months. Researchers report that a 13 V-J model separated ophthalmopathy from stable hyperthyroidism.

In making diagnoses, clinical symptoms, serum thyroxine and TRAb, thyroid ultrasound and orbital computed tomography were all used. Researchers took RNA transcripts and amplified the TCR beta CDR3 regions from them. Primed by the HTBI set, a first-round RT-PCR was run on the TCR CDR3. TCRdb fed the multiplex PCR reads into MiXCR, producing one record per CDR3 protein. The data hold about 600,000 distinct CDR3 sequences, with approximately 14% observed a single time. The CDR3 is 12 residues long. Trimming left V 6 bases short and J 3 bases short, with 8 bases between. Germline CDR1 and CDR2: SGHVS and FQNEAQ.

The sequenced sample was blood. This TCR was recovered from a woman aged 18-29 years with Graves' ophthalmopathy. The chain has TRBV7-8 and TRBJ2-5; D is undetermined. The chain's CDR3 is CASSISKETQYF. In DNA, the CDR3 is TGTGCCAGCAGTATATCGAAAGAGACCCAGTACTTC.